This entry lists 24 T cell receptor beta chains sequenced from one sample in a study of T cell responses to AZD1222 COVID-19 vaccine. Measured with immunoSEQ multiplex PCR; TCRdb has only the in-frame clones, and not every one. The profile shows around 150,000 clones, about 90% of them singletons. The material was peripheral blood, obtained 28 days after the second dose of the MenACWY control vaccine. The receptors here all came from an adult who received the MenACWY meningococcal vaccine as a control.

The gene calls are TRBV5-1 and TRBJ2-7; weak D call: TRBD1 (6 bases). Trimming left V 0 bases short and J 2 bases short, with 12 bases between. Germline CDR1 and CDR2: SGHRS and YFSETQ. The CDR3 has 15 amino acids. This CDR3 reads CASSLAGQGPYEQYF. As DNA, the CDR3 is TGCGCCAGCAGCTTGGCGGGACAAGGACCCTACGAGCAGTACTTC.

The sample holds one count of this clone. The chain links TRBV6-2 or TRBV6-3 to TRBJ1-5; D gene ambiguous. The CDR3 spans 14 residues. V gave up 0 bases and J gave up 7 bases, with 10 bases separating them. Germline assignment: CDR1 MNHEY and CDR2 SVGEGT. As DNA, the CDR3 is TGTGCCAGCAGTTACTCGGCAGGCCTACAGCCCCAGCATTTT. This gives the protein CASSYSAGLQPQHF.

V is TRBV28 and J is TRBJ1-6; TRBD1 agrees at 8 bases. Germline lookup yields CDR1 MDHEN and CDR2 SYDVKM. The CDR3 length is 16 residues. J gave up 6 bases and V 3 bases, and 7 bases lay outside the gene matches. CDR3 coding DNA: TGTGCCAGCAGTTTCGCCAGGGGGCTCGGTAATTCACCCCTCCACTTT. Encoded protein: CASSFARGLGNSPLHF. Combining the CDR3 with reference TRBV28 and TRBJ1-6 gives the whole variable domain DVKVTQSSRYLVKRTGEKVFLECVQDMDHENMFWYRQDPGLGLRLIYFSYDVKMKEKGDIPEGYSVSREKKERFSLILESASTNQTSMYLCASSFARGLGNSPLHFGNGTRLTVT.

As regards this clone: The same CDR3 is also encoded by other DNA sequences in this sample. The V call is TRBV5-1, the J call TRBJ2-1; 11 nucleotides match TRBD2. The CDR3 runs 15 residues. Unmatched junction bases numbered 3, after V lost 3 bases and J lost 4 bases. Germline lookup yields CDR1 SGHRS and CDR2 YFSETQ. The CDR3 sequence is CASSSGLADYNEQFF. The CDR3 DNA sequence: TGCGCCAGCAGCTCGGGACTAGCGGATTACAATGAGCAGTTCTTC.

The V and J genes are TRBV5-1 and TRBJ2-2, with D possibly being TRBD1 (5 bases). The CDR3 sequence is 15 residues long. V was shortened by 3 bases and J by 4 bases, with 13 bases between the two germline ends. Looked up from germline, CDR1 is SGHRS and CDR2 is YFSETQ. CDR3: CASSWGLGSTGELFF. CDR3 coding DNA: TGCGCCAGCAGCTGGGGCCTTGGGTCCACCGGGGAGCTGTTTTTT.

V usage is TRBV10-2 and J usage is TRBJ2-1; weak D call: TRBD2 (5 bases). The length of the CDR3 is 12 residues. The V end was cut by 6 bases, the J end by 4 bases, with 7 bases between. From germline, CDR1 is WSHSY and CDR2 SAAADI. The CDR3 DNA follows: TGCGCCAGCAGGAGGGAATACAATGAGCAGTTCTTC. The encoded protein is CASRREYNEQFF.

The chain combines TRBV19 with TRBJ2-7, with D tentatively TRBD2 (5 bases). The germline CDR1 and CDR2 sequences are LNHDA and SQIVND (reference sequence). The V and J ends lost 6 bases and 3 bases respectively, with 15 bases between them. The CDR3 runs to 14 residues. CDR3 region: CASSQKRGLYEQYF. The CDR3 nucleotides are TGTGCCAGTAGCCAAAAACGAGGACTCTACGAGCAGTACTTC.

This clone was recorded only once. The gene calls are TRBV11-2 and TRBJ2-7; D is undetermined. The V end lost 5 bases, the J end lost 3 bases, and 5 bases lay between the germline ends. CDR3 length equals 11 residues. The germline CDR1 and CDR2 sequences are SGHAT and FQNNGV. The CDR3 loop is CASSPYYEQYF. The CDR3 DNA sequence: TGTGCCAGCAGCCCCTACTACGAGCAGTACTTC.

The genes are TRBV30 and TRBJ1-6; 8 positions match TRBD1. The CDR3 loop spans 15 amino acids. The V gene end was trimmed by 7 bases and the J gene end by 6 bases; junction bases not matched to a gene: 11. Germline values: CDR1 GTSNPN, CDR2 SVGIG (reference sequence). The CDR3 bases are TGTGCCTCCCCCGGTGGACAGGGCGGTAATTCACCCCTCCACTTT. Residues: CASPGGQGGNSPLHF.

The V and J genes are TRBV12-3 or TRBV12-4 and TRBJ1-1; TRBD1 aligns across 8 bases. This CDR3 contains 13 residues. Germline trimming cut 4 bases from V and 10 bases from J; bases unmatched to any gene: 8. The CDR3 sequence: CASSSGTGSGAFF. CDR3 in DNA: TGTGCCAGCAGTTCGGGGACAGGCTCGGGAGCTTTCTTT.

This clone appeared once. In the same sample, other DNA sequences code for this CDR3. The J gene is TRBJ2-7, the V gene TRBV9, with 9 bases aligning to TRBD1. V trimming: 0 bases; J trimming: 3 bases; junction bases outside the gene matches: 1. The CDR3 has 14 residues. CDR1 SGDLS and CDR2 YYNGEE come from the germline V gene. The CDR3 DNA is TGTGCCAGCAGCGTAGCGACAGGGGGCTACGAGCAGTACTTC. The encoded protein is CASSVATGGYEQYF.

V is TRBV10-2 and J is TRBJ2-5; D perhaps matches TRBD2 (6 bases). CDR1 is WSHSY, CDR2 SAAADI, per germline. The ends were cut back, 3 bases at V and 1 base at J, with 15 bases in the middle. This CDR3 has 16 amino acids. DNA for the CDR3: TGCGCCAGCAGTGATTTTGCGGGACCACTCCAAGAGACCCAGTACTTC. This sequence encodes CASSDFAGPLQETQYF.

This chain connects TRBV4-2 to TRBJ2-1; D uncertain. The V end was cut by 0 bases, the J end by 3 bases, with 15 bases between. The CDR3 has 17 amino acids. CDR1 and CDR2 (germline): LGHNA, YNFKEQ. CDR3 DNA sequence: TGTGCCAGCAGCCAAGATTTAGCTGGATACGACTACAATGAGCAGTTCTTC. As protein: CASSQDLAGYDYNEQFF.

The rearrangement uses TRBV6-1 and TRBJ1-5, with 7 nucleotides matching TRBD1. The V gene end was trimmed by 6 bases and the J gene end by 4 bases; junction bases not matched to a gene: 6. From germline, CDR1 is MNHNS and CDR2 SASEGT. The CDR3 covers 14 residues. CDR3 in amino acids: CASRPGQANQPQHF. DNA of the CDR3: TGTGCCAGCAGGCCTGGACAGGCAAATCAGCCCCAGCATTTT.

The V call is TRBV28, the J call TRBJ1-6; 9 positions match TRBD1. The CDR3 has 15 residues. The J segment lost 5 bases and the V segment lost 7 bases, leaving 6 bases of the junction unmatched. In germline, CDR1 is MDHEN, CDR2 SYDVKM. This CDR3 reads CASITGGEDNSPLHF. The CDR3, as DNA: TGTGCCAGCATAACAGGGGGCGAGGATAATTCACCCCTCCACTTT.

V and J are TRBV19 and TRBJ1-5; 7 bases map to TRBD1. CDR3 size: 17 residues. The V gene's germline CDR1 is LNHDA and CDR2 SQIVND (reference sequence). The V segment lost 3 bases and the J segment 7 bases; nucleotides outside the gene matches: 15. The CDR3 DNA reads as TGTGCCAGTAGTATCCTCGGGGGACAGCCCTCGAGGCAGCCCCAGCATTTT. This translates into CASSILGGQPSRQPQHF.

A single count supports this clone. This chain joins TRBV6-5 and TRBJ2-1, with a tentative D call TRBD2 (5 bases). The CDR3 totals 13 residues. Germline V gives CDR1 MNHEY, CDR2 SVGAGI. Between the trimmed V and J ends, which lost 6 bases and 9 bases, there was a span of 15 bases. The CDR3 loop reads CASRPLARVEQFF. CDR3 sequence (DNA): TGTGCCAGCAGGCCCCTAGCTCGGGTTGAGCAGTTCTTC.

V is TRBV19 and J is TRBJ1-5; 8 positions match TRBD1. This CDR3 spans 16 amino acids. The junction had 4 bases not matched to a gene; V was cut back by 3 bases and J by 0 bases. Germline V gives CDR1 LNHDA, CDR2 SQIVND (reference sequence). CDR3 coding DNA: TGTGCCAGTAGTATTAGGACAGGGAGTAGCAATCAGCCCCAGCATTTT. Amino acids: CASSIRTGSSNQPQHF.

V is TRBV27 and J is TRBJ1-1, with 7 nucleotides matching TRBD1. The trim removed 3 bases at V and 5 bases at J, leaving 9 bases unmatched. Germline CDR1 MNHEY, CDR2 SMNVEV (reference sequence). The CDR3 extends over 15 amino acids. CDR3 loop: CASSFLRTGGTEAFF. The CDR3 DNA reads TGTGCCAGCAGTTTCCTCAGGACAGGAGGGACTGAAGCTTTCTTT.

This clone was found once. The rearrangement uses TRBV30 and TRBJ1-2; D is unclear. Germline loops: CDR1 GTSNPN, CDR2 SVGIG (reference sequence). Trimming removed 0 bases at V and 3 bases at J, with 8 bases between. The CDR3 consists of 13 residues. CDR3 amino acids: CAWSVMEDYGYTF. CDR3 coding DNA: TGTGCCTGGAGTGTAATGGAGGACTATGGCTACACCTTC.

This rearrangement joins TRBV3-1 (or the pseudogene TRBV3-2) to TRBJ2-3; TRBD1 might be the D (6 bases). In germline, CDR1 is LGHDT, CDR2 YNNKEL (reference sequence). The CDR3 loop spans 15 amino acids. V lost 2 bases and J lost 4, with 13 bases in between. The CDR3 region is CASSQTRGLADTQYF. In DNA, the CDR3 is TGTGCCAGCAGCCAAACGAGGGGGTTGGCAGATACGCAGTATTTT.

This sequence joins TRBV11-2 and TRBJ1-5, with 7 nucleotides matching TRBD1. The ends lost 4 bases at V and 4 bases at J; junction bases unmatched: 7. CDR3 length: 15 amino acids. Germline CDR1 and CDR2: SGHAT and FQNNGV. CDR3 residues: CASSSDRANNQPQHF. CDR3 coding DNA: TGTGCCAGCAGCTCCGACAGGGCTAATAATCAGCCCCAGCATTTT.

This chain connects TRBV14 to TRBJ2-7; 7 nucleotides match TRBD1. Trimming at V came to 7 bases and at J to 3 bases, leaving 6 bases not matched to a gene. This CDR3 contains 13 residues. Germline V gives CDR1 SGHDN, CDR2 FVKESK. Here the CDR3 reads CASNPGQNYEQYF. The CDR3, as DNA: TGTGCCAGCAACCCGGGACAGAACTACGAGCAGTACTTC. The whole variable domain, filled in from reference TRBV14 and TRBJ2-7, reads EAGVTQFPSHSVIEKGQTVTLRCDPISGHDNLYWYRRVMGKEIKFLLHFVKESKQDESGMPNNRFLAERTGGTYSTLKVQPAELEDSGVYFCASNPGQNYEQYFGPGTRLTVT.

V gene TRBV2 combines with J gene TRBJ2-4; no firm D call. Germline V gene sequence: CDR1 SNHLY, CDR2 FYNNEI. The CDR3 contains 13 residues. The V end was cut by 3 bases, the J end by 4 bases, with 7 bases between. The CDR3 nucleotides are TGTGCCAGCAGTGATACCACTAAAAACATTCAGTACTTC. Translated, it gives CASSDTTKNIQYF.